The rows below give T cell receptor beta chains drawn from one sample of a study of T cells in narcolepsy. Sequencing used immunoSEQ multiplex PCR; TCRdb keeps in-frame clones, though not all of them. This sample yields more than 20,000 clones, of which approximately 80% are seen a single time; around 0.98% belongs to the top ten. The sequenced sample consisted of memory (CD45RA-) CD4+ T cells from blood. The receptors derive from a human donor in good health. Both conserved end residues are part of each CDR3. Each record gives: V gene, CDR3 length, clone size, D gene, J gene, CDR3 protein, CDR3 DNA. The D gene is left open where the match is weak. The size entry is marked missing in some rows and otherwise reads once, few, many or a size class.

v_gene: TRBV7-9
len: 15
abundance: .
d_gene: TRBD1
j_gene: TRBJ1-4
CDR3aa: CASSRDRGTNEKLFF
CDR3nt: TGTGCCAGCAGCCGCGACAGGGGTACTAATGAAAAACTGTTTTTT

v_gene: TRBV2
len: 17
abundance: .
d_gene: TRBD1
j_gene: TRBJ1-4
CDR3aa: CASSSGQGARGNEKLFF
CDR3nt: TGTGCCAGCAGTTCGGGACAGGGGGCGCGGGGGAATGAAAAACTGTTTTTT

v_gene: TRBV30
len: 14
abundance: once
d_gene: TRBD1
j_gene: TRBJ1-4
CDR3aa: CAWNPGQGNEKLFF
CDR3nt: TGTGCCTGGAACCCGGGACAGGGGAATGAAAAACTGTTTTTT

v_gene: TRBV27
len: 15
abundance: .
d_gene: .
j_gene: TRBJ2-2
CDR3aa: CASSLETGNTGELFF
CDR3nt: TGTGCCAGCAGTTTGGAGACAGGGAACACCGGGGAGCTGTTTTTT

v_gene: TRBV10-1
len: 12
abundance: .
d_gene: .
j_gene: TRBJ2-2
CDR3aa: CASSEGAGELFF
CDR3nt: TGCGCCAGCAGTGAGGGGGCCGGGGAGCTGTTTTTT

v_gene: TRBV5-4
len: 13
abundance: .
d_gene: TRBD1
j_gene: TRBJ2-7
CDR3aa: CASSPVTGGPLYF
CDR3nt: TGTGCCAGCAGCCCAGTAACAGGGGGACCTCTGTACTTC

v_gene: TRBV7-8
len: 13
abundance: .
d_gene: .
j_gene: TRBJ1-2
CDR3aa: CASSLAGEVGYTF
CDR3nt: TGTGCCAGCAGCTTAGCGGGGGAGGTGGGCTACACCTTC

v_gene: TRBV7-2
len: 14
abundance: .
d_gene: .
j_gene: TRBJ2-2
CDR3aa: CARGEETNTGELFF
CDR3nt: TGTGCCAGGGGAGAGGAAACGAACACCGGGGAGCTGTTTTTT

v_gene: TRBV6-5
len: 14
abundance: .
d_gene: .
j_gene: TRBJ1-1
CDR3aa: CASSINSPGSEAFF
CDR3nt: TGTGCCAGCAGTATCAACTCGCCGGGGTCTGAAGCTTTCTTT

v_gene: TRBV5-1
len: 15
abundance: .
d_gene: .
j_gene: TRBJ2-7
CDR3aa: CASSLGGVGGHEQYF
CDR3nt: TGCGCCAGCAGCTTGGGCGGGGTAGGGGGCCACGAGCAGTACTTC

v_gene: TRBV16
len: 12
abundance: .
d_gene: .
j_gene: TRBJ1-1
CDR3aa: CASSPRGTEAFF
CDR3nt: TGTGCCAGCAGCCCAAGGGGCACTGAAGCTTTCTTT

v_gene: TRBV2
len: 15
abundance: .
d_gene: .
j_gene: TRBJ2-5
CDR3aa: CASSEAGTVVETQYF
CDR3nt: TGTGCCAGCAGTGAAGCGGGGACGGTAGTAGAGACCCAGTACTTC

v_gene: TRBV5-1
len: 13
abundance: .
d_gene: TRBD1
j_gene: TRBJ2-5
CDR3aa: CASSPGQAHGRDF
CDR3nt: TGCGCCAGCAGCCCTGGACAGGCCCATGGAAGGGACTTC

v_gene: TRBV7-2
len: 16
abundance: .
d_gene: .
j_gene: TRBJ2-6
CDR3aa: CASSLSGGPGANVLTF
CDR3nt: TGTGCCAGCAGCTTATCAGGGGGGCCCGGGGCCAACGTCCTGACTTTC

v_gene: TRBV15
len: 18
abundance: .
d_gene: TRBD2
j_gene: TRBJ2-1
CDR3aa: CATSRESFLAGKGNEQFF
CDR3nt: TGTGCCACCAGCAGAGAGTCCTTCCTAGCGGGGAAGGGGAATGAGCAGTTCTTC

v_gene: TRBV28
len: 14
abundance: .
d_gene: TRBD1
j_gene: TRBJ2-7
CDR3aa: CASGQLQGAHEQYF
CDR3nt: TGTGCCAGCGGGCAGTTGCAGGGGGCCCACGAGCAGTACTTC

v_gene: TRBV19
len: 16
abundance: .
d_gene: TRBD2
j_gene: TRBJ2-5
CDR3aa: CASSSWTSGVQETQYF
CDR3nt: TGTGCCAGTAGTTCCTGGACTAGCGGGGTCCAAGAGACCCAGTACTTC

v_gene: TRBV7-8
len: 15
abundance: once
d_gene: .
j_gene: TRBJ1-3
CDR3aa: CASSLLGTAGNTIYF
CDR3nt: TGTGCCAGCAGCTTATTGGGGACTGCTGGAAACACCATATATTTT

v_gene: TRBV2
len: 15
abundance: few
d_gene: TRBD2
j_gene: TRBJ2-3
CDR3aa: CASSVERGLTDTQYF
CDR3nt: TGTGCCAGCAGTGTGGAGCGGGGGCTCACAGATACGCAGTATTTT

v_gene: TRBV6-5
len: 14
abundance: .
d_gene: .
j_gene: TRBJ2-3
CDR3aa: CASRFPEYRDTQYF
CDR3nt: TGTGCCAGCAGGTTCCCGGAGTACCGAGATACGCAGTATTTT

v_gene: TRBV5-1
len: 15
abundance: .
d_gene: TRBD1
j_gene: TRBJ2-1
CDR3aa: CASSLLRGQHNEQFF
CDR3nt: TGCGCCAGCAGCTTGCTCCGGGGACAGCACAATGAGCAGTTCTTC

v_gene: TRBV6-5
len: 12
abundance: .
d_gene: .
j_gene: TRBJ1-4
CDR3aa: CASGRNREKLFF
CDR3nt: TGTGCCAGCGGCCGAAACAGGGAGAAACTGTTTTTT

v_gene: TRBV6-6
len: 14
abundance: .
d_gene: .
j_gene: TRBJ1-2
CDR3aa: CASSYFREGFGYTF
CDR3nt: TGTGCCAGCAGTTACTTCAGGGAGGGATTCGGCTACACCTTC

v_gene: TRBV30
len: 13
abundance: few
d_gene: .
j_gene: TRBJ1-2
CDR3aa: CARTRGGNYGYTF
CDR3nt: TGTGCCCGTACAAGGGGAGGCAACTATGGCTACACCTTC

v_gene: TRBV7-3
len: 15
abundance: .
d_gene: .
j_gene: TRBJ2-2
CDR3aa: CASSLTGPDTGELFF
CDR3nt: TGTGCCAGCAGCTTAACTGGGCCGGACACCGGGGAGCTGTTTTTT

v_gene: TRBV7-3
len: 13
abundance: .
d_gene: .
j_gene: TRBJ1-1
CDR3aa: CASSLTGKTEAFF
CDR3nt: TGTGCCAGCAGCTTAACAGGGAAAACTGAAGCTTTCTTT

v_gene: TRBV7-2
len: 14
abundance: .
d_gene: .
j_gene: TRBJ2-7
CDR3aa: CASSLAGGDYEQYF
CDR3nt: TGTGCCAGCAGCTTAGCGGGGGGCGATTACGAGCAGTACTTC

v_gene: TRBV5-1
len: 18
abundance: .
d_gene: .
j_gene: TRBJ2-6
CDR3aa: CASSLIRGGPSGANVLTF
CDR3nt: TGCGCCAGCAGCTTGATTCGGGGCGGCCCCTCTGGGGCCAACGTCCTGACTTTC

v_gene: TRBV2
len: 13
abundance: .
d_gene: .
j_gene: TRBJ2-4
CDR3aa: CASSEARGNIQYF
CDR3nt: TGTGCCAGCAGTGAAGCGCGGGGAAACATTCAGTACTTC

v_gene: TRBV11-1
len: 14
abundance: .
d_gene: .
j_gene: TRBJ1-6
CDR3aa: CASRNTSVGSPLHF
CDR3nt: TGTGCCAGCAGGAATACATCGGTGGGTTCACCCCTCCACTTT

v_gene: TRBV7-2
len: 14
abundance: .
d_gene: .
j_gene: TRBJ2-4
CDR3aa: CASSLARGENIQYF
CDR3nt: TGTGCCAGCAGCTTAGCAAGGGGGGAGAACATTCAGTACTTC

v_gene: TRBV7-6
len: 13
abundance: .
d_gene: .
j_gene: TRBJ1-1
CDR3aa: CASSLSANTEAFF
CDR3nt: TGTGCCAGCAGCTTATCCGCGAACACTGAAGCTTTCTTT

v_gene: TRBV5-4
len: 13
abundance: .
d_gene: .
j_gene: TRBJ1-1
CDR3aa: CATWGVVGTEAFF
CDR3nt: TGTGCCACGTGGGGGGTGGTGGGCACTGAAGCTTTCTTT

v_gene: TRBV30
len: 15
abundance: .
d_gene: TRBD1
j_gene: TRBJ2-2
CDR3aa: CAWRRTGADTGELFF
CDR3nt: TGTGCCTGGAGAAGAACAGGGGCGGACACCGGGGAGCTGTTTTTT

v_gene: TRBV30
len: 14
abundance: .
d_gene: .
j_gene: TRBJ1-2
CDR3aa: CAWSRVSPSNGYTF
CDR3nt: TGTGCCTGGAGTCGGGTGAGCCCCTCGAATGGCTACACCTTC

v_gene: TRBV10-3
len: 15
abundance: .
d_gene: .
j_gene: TRBJ2-7
CDR3aa: CAITSARASKYEQYF
CDR3nt: TGTGCCATCACCTCTGCTAGGGCTAGCAAGTACGAGCAGTACTTC

v_gene: TRBV25-1
len: 14
abundance: .
d_gene: .
j_gene: TRBJ1-5
CDR3aa: CASSEEGSNQPQHF
CDR3nt: TGTGCCAGCAGTGAAGAGGGGAGCAATCAGCCCCAGCATTTT

v_gene: TRBV9
len: 17
abundance: .
d_gene: TRBD1
j_gene: TRBJ2-7
CDR3aa: CASSVAYPGTGLSEQYF
CDR3nt: TGTGCCAGCAGCGTAGCATATCCCGGGACAGGGTTGTCAGAGCAGTACTTC

v_gene: TRBV30
len: 14
abundance: .
d_gene: .
j_gene: TRBJ2-3
CDR3aa: CAWSELEVSDTQYF
CDR3nt: TGTGCCTGGAGTGAGTTGGAGGTTTCCGATACGCAGTATTTT

v_gene: TRBV5-1
len: 15
abundance: .
d_gene: .
j_gene: TRBJ2-5
CDR3aa: CASSLVAGGVETQYF
CDR3nt: TGCGCCAGCAGCTTGGTGGCAGGAGGGGTAGAGACCCAGTACTTC

v_gene: TRBV19
len: 16
abundance: .
d_gene: TRBD1
j_gene: TRBJ1-4
CDR3aa: CASSMYRGEGEEKLFF
CDR3nt: TGTGCCAGTAGTATGTACAGGGGTGAGGGTGAAGAAAAACTGTTTTTT

v_gene: TRBV6-1
len: 18
abundance: few
d_gene: TRBD2
j_gene: TRBJ2-3
CDR3aa: CASSAGSGSRGFTDTQYF
CDR3nt: TGTGCCAGCAGTGCGGGTAGCGGGAGTCGAGGTTTCACAGATACGCAGTATTTT

v_gene: TRBV9
len: 14
abundance: .
d_gene: .
j_gene: TRBJ2-5
CDR3aa: CASSVGGSGETQYF
CDR3nt: TGTGCCAGCTCCGTAGGGGGTTCGGGAGAGACCCAGTACTTC

v_gene: TRBV4-3
len: 17
abundance: .
d_gene: .
j_gene: TRBJ2-2
CDR3aa: CASSQDSGLAFTGELFF
CDR3nt: TGCGCCAGCAGCCAAGATTCCGGGCTTGCCTTCACCGGGGAGCTGTTTTTT

v_gene: TRBV9
len: 16
abundance: .
d_gene: TRBD1
j_gene: TRBJ2-2
CDR3aa: CASSVSGTGGDGELFF
CDR3nt: TGTGCCAGCAGCGTCTCCGGGACAGGGGGGGACGGGGAGCTGTTTTTT

v_gene: TRBV7-2
len: 15
abundance: .
d_gene: .
j_gene: TRBJ2-3
CDR3aa: CASSLGGQPTDTQYF
CDR3nt: TGTGCCAGCAGCTTAGGAGGACAGCCCACAGATACGCAGTATTTT

v_gene: TRBV27
len: 15
abundance: once
d_gene: TRBD1
j_gene: TRBJ2-5
CDR3aa: CASRHSGTGQETQYF
CDR3nt: TGTGCCAGCAGACACTCCGGGACAGGTCAAGAGACCCAGTACTTC

v_gene: TRBV28
len: 11
abundance: .
d_gene: .
j_gene: TRBJ2-7
CDR3aa: CASRINYEQYF
CDR3nt: TGTGCCAGCAGGATCAATTACGAGCAGTACTTC

v_gene: TRBV19
len: 13
abundance: .
d_gene: .
j_gene: TRBJ2-3
CDR3aa: CASSGASTDTQYF
CDR3nt: TGTGCCAGTAGCGGGGCTAGCACAGATACGCAGTATTTT

v_gene: TRBV11-1
len: 14
abundance: .
d_gene: TRBD2
j_gene: TRBJ2-7
CDR3aa: CASSRLAGSYEQYF
CDR3nt: TGTGCCAGCAGCCGACTAGCGGGGTCCTACGAGCAGTACTTC

v_gene: TRBV5-1
len: 14
abundance: .
d_gene: TRBD1
j_gene: TRBJ2-3
CDR3aa: CASSSGQGADTQYF
CDR3nt: TGCGCCAGCAGCTCCGGACAGGGGGCGGATACGCAGTATTTT

v_gene: TRBV14
len: 16
abundance: .
d_gene: .
j_gene: TRBJ2-2
CDR3aa: CASSPRPALNTGELFF
CDR3nt: TGTGCCAGCAGCCCTCGGCCTGCCCTCAACACCGGGGAGCTGTTTTTT